The 5 T cell receptor beta chains given below trace back to one sample, sequenced in a study of blood T cell repertoires in COVID-19. The data were produced by immunoSEQ multiplex PCR, yet TCRdb's version contains in-frame clones alone and is incomplete. In the table there are 71,000 or so clones, more than 65% of which are singletons. Material: peripheral blood. The receptors shown here come from a man between 50 and 59 years old with acute or convalescent COVID-19.

The DNA of the CDR3 is TGTGCCAGCAGCTTACAATCCGGGGAGCTGTTTTTT. This translates into CASSLQSGELFF. This chain links TRBV11-3 with TRBJ2-2, with D unresolved. Germline V gives CDR1 SGHNT, CDR2 YENEEA. The CDR3 sequence is 12 residues long. The V end lost 2 bases, the J end lost 6 bases, and 4 bases lay between the germline ends.

This clone was recorded once. The chain uses TRBV6-2 or TRBV6-3 and TRBJ1-2; D is unclear. Germline CDR1 reads MNHEY; CDR2 reads SVGEGT. The CDR3 loop spans 16 amino acids. Between the trimmed V and J ends, which lost 0 bases and 2 bases, there was a span of 13 bases. CDR3 amino acids: CASSYSADLLNYGYTF. CDR3 DNA: TGTGCCAGCAGTTACTCGGCAGATTTACTAAACTATGGCTACACCTTC.

The V gene is TRBV5-1, the J gene TRBJ2-1; 8 bases align to TRBD2. The CDR3 sequence is 15 residues long. From germline, CDR1 is SGHRS and CDR2 YFSETQ. After removal of 2 bases from V and 8 bases from J, the junction contained 9 bases not matched to a gene. CDR3 DNA: TGCGCCAGCAGCTTCGTAAGCGGGAGTCTCTATGAGCAGTTCTTC. Translated: CASSFVSGSLYEQFF.

The rearrangement joins TRBV7-2 to TRBJ2-3, with TRBD1 identical over 12 bases. The CDR3 length is 16 residues. J gave up 4 bases and V 2 bases, and 4 bases lay outside the gene matches. CDR1 and CDR2 (germline): SGHTA, FQGNSA. The CDR3 region has the DNA TGTGCCAGCAGCTTAAGGGACAGGGGGCTCTCAGATACGCAGTATTTT. It is translated as CASSLRDRGLSDTQYF.

This clone occurred once. The chain has TRBV9 and TRBJ1-6; possible D gene TRBD1, 5 bases. Trimming removed 1 base from V and 6 bases from J, with 14 bases in between. Germline V gene data show CDR1 as SGDLS and CDR2 as YYNGEE. This CDR3 contains 16 residues. CDR3 protein: CASSVSPDSRNSPLHF. CDR3 DNA sequence: TGTGCCAGCAGCGTATCACCTGACAGCCGTAATTCACCCCTCCACTTT.